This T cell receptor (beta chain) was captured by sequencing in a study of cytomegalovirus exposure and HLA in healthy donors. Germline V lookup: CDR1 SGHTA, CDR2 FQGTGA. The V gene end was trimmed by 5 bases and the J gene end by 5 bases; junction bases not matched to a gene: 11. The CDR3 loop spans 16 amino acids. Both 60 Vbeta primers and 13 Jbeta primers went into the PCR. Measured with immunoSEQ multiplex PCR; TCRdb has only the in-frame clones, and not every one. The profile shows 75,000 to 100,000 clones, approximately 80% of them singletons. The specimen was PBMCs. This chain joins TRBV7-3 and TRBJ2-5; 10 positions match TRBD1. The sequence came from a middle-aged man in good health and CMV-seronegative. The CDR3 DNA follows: TGTGCCAGCAGCCAGAGCGGGACAGGGGTAGGGGAGACCCAGTACTTC. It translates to CASSQSGTGVGETQYF.